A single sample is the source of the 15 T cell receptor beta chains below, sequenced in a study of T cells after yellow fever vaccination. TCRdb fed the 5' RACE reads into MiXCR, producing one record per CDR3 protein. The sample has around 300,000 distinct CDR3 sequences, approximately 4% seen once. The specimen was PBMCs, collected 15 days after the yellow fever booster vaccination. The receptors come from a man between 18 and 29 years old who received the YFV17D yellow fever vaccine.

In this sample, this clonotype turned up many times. The CDR3 spells CASSRTEYNEQFF. The CDR3 nucleotides are TGTGCCAGCAGCCGGACAGAGTACAATGAGCAGTTCTTC. The chain joins TRBV7-2 to TRBJ2-1; D possibly corresponds to TRBD1 (6 bases). Trimming pared 5 bases from V and 4 bases from J, leaving 9 bases between. Germline assignment: CDR1 SGHTA and CDR2 FQGNSA. CDR3 length equals 13 residues.

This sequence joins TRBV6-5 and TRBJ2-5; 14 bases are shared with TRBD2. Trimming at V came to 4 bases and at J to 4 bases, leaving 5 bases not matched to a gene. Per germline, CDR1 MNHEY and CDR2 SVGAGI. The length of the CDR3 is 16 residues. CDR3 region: CASSSTGLAGGETQYF. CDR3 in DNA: TGTGCCAGCAGTTCCACCGGACTAGCGGGGGGAGAGACCCAGTACTTC.

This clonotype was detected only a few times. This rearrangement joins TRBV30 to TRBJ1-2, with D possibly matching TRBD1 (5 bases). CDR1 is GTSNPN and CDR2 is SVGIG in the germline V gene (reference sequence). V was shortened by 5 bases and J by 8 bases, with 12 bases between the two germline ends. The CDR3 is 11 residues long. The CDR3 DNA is TGTGCCTGGGGCCAGGGAGGAGGCTACACCTTC. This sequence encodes CAWGQGGGYTF.

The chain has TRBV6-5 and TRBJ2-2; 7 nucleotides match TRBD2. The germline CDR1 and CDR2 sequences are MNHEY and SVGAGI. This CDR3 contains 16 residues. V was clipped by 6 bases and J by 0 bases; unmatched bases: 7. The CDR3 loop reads CASRRVGLANTGELFF. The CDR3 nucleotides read TGTGCCAGCAGAAGAGTAGGACTAGCGAACACCGGGGAGCTGTTTTTT.

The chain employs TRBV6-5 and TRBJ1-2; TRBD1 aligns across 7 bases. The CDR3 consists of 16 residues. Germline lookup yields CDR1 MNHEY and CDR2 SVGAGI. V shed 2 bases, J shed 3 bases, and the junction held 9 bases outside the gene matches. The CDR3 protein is CASSYGWDSSDYGYTF. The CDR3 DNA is TGTGCCAGCAGTTACGGGTGGGACAGCTCTGACTATGGCTACACCTTC.

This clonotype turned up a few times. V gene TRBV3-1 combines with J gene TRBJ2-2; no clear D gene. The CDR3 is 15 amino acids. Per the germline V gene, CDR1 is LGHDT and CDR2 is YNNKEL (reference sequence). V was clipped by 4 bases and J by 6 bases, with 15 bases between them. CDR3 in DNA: TGTGCCAGCAGCCCCAGGCCTAGGTTAGCCGGGGAGCTGTTTTTT. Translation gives CASSPRPRLAGELFF.

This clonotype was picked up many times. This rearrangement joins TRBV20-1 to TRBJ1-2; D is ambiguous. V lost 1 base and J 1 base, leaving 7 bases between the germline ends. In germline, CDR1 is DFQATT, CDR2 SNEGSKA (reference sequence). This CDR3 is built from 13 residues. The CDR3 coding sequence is TGCAGTGCTAGAGGGGTCTTTAACTATGGCTACACCTTC. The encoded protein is CSARGVFNYGYTF.

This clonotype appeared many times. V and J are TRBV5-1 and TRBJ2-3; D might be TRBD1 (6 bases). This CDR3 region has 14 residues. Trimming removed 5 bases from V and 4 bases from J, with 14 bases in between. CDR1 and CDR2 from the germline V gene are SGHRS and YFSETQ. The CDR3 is CASREQGLADTQYF. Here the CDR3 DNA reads TGCGCCAGCAGGGAACAGGGCTTAGCAGATACGCAGTATTTT.

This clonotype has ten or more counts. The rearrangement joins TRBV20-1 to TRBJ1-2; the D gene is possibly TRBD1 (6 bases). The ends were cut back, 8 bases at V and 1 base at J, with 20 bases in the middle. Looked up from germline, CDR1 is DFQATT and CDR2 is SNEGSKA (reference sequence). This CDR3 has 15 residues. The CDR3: CSPVRRDTSNYGYTF. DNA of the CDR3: TGCAGTCCAGTCAGGAGGGACACAAGTAACTATGGCTACACCTTC.

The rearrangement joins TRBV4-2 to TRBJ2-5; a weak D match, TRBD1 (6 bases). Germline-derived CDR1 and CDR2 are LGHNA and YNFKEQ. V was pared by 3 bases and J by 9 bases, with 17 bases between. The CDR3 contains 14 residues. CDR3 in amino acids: CASSQSPESGAQYF. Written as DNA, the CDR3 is TGTGCCAGCAGCCAGAGCCCCGAGTCAGGGGCCCAGTACTTC.

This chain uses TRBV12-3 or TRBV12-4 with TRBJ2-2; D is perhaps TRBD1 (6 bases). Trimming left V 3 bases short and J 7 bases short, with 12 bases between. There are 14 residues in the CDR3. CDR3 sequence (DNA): TGTGCCAGCAGTTTCAGGGGTGGGGTCGGGGAGCTGTTTTTT. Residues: CASSFRGGVGELFF.

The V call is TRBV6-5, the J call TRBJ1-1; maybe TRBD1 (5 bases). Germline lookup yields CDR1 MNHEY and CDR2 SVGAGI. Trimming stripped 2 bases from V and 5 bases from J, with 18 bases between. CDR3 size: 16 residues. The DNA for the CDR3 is TGTGCCAGCAGTTACGGTTTCGGGGGGGGAGGGACTGAAGCTTTCTTT. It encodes CASSYGFGGGGTEAFF.

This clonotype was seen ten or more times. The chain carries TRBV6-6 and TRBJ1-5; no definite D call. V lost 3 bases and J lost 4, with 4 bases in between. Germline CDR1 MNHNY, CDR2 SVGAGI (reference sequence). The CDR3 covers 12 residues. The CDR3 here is CASSYGNQPQHF. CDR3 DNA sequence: TGTGCCAGCAGTTATGGGAATCAGCCCCAGCATTTT.

CDR3 sequence: CASTTQGINTEAFF. The CDR3 nucleotides read TGTGCCAGTACCACACAGGGAATAAACACTGAAGCTTTCTTT. The chain recombines TRBV19 with TRBJ1-1, with D possibly matching TRBD1 (6 bases). The CDR3 consists of 14 residues. Germline CDR1 is LNHDA and CDR2 is SQIVND (reference sequence). V was shortened by 7 bases and J by 2 bases, with 14 bases between the two germline ends.

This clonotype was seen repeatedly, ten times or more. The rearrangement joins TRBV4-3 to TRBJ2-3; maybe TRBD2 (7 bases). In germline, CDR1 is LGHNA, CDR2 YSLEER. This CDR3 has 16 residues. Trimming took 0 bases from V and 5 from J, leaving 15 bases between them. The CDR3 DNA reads TGCGCCAGCAGCCAAGATCGGGGGGCGGGGAAAGATACGCAGTATTTT. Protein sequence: CASSQDRGAGKDTQYF.